Below, one T cell receptor (beta chain) is given with its context. Trimming shortened V by 4 bases and J by 0 bases, and 13 bases separated the two germline ends. The length of the CDR3 is 16 residues. CDR1 and CDR2 from the germline V gene are SEHNR and FQNEAQ (reference sequence). The data were obtained in a study of blood T cell repertoires in COVID-19. Some clones are missing from TCRdb's copy, which holds only in-frame ones; the method was immunoSEQ multiplex PCR. The sample carries some 300,000 clones, under 90% recorded once. The TCR sequence derives from a woman aged 45-60 years who had been exposed to COVID-19. Sequences were obtained from PBMCs or T cells enriched from blood (not recorded which). V is TRBV7-9 and J is TRBJ2-1; maybe TRBD2 (6 bases). CDR3 residues: CASSSGTASSYNEQFF. The CDR3 nucleotides are TGTGCCAGCAGCTCAGGGACTGCCAGCTCCTACAATGAGCAGTTCTTC.